This T cell receptor (beta chain) was captured by sequencing in a study of T cells in women clearing cervical HPV infection. About this clone itself: The CDR3 goes on 3 residues after the read ends, and that part is filled in from the germline J gene.

This CDR3 is 15 amino acids long. CDR1 is MNHEY and CDR2 is SVGEGT in the germline V gene. Produced via immunoSEQ multiplex PCR; TCRdb's table is partial and in-frame only. The sample table includes some 20,000 clones. This clonotype was sampled from a woman aged 18 to 75 with a cervical HPV16 infection that either progressed to CIN3+ or cleared (not recorded which). V gene TRBV6-2 or TRBV6-3 combines with J gene TRBJ2-3; perhaps TRBD1 as D (6 bases). The sequencing input was blood buffy coat. Partial CDR3 DNA: TGTGCCAGCAGTTTAAACACAGGGAACAATCAGCCG. Translated, it gives CASSLNTGNNQP. The complete CDR3 reads CASSLNTGNNQPQYF.